This entry concerns a single T cell receptor beta chain. The CD8+ and CD4+ T cells were isolated magnetically using a negative isolation approach, whereas the TEMRA cells were enriched by FACS. Germline V gene lookup returns CDR1 LGHNA and CDR2 YNFKEQ. V lost 0 bases to trimming and J lost 3 bases, with 15 bases between them. The CDR3 loop spans 16 amino acids. With random hexamers, roughly 0.45 to 1 ug RNA was reverse transcribed. One entry per CDR3 protein, called by TCRdb with MiXCR from the immunoSEQ multiplex PCR reads. The sample lists about 300,000 distinct CDR3 sequences, around 89% seen once, with around 0.18% in the top ten. This specimen comes from a study of CD8 T cells in Susac syndrome.

Sequenced input: CD8+ T cells from PBMCs. The sequence came from a human donor with multiple sclerosis. The J gene is TRBJ2-7, the V gene TRBV4-2; D may be TRBD1 (5 bases). This CDR3 reads CASSQEQGAVVYEQYF. The CDR3 DNA follows: TGTGCCAGCAGCCAAGAACAAGGGGCTGTCGTCTACGAGCAGTACTTC.